This record concerns one T cell receptor beta chain sequence. Which antigen it targets is not known. No quality values exist for individual bases; no much larger clone is one base distant. Each collaborating institution followed its own protocols to collect whole blood in K2EDTA tubes. For TCRbeta analysis, collaborators shipped samples as frozen whole blood, isolated PBMCs, or DNA extracted from either of those sample types. This sample stems from a study of blood T cell repertoires in COVID-19 (dated by TCRdb to the early 2020s). Regarding the complete study: The collaborator samples originated in the United States, Italy and Spain and spanned the acute and convalescent phases of COVID-19. The prospective study material was composed of cDNA or gDNA derived from T cells, B-cell-depleted T cells, or PBMCs. Deeply sampled blood TCRbeta repertoires from subjects exposed to, actively infected with, or recovered from COVID-19 were included in the dataset. The repertoires were released in a freely available public database meant as a resource for research on the immune response to SARS-CoV-2. Samples came from the ongoing ImmuneRACE study (first 160 participants) plus 1,254 subjects from 6 global collaborators. A de-identified subject ID, COVID-19 status, age in years and sex were almost always included in the sample metadata. HLA class I and class II types, where available, came from metadata supplied by the sample provider rather than from assay-based typing. Overall results and qualifications from the work: The quantity of clinical and demographic metadata differed by source and by participant and was supplied without curation.

Germline trimming: 1 base from V, 4 bases from J; junction bases outside gene matches: 3. According to the germline V gene (reference sequence), CDR1 reads SGHNT and CDR2 reads YYREEE. The CDR3 numbers 14 residues from cysteine through phenylalanine. Only the CDR3 portion is preserved as DNA: 42 bases, with reading frame beginning at the first base. TCRbeta CDR3 regions were amplified from genomic DNA using the immunoSEQ Assay, a bias-controlled multiplex PCR. On the authors' methods: Nucleated cell counts per sample were estimated from amplification of reference gene primers within the assay. To quantify the absolute abundance of each unique TCRbeta CDR3 rearrangement, sequence reads were collapsed and filtered. For each sample, productive Simpson clonality was calculated by taking the square root of Simpson's diversity index across productive rearrangements. TCRdb carries this immuneACCESS record with in-frame sequences only. Its versions omit some clonotypes, under half of them owing to an unresolved V gene in the studies checked, with the rest unexplained. The V and J calls and the clone size are those of that table, but D and trimming were determined from the DNA. The sample contains about 180,000 clones, roughly 85% of them found a single time. The top ten constitute roughly 9.8% of the sample.

This receptor chain uses TRBV5-4 and TRBJ1-2, and 8 bases in between align with TRBD1. What was sequenced was peripheral blood. The source of this sequence is a human donor with active or convalescent COVID-19. The donor label of this sample is uncertain. In nucleotide form, the sequence is TGTGCCAGCAGCTTGAGACAGGGGAGCTATGGCTACACCTTC. It codes for CASSLRQGSYGYTF.